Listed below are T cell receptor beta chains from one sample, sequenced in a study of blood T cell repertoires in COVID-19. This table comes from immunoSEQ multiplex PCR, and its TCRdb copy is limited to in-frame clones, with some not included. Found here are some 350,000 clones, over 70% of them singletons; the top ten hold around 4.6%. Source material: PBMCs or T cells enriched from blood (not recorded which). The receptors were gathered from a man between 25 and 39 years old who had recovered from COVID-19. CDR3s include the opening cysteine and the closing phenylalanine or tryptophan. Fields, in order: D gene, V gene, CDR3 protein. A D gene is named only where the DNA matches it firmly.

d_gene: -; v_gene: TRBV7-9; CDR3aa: CASSLRAGYGNEKLFF
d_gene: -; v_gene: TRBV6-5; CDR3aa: CASSRYRNEKLFF
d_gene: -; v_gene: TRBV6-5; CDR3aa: CASSWSTSHNEKLFF
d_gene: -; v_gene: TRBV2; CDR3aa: CASSDYSPTYNEQFF
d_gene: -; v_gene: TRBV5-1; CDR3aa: CASSDTWLGAAGNTIYF
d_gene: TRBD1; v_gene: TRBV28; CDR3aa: CASSTPGQDHGNTIYF
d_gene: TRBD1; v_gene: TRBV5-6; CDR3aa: CASSLAWTGGLETQYF
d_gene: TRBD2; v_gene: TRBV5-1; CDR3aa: CASSLDTSGGLSTDTQYF
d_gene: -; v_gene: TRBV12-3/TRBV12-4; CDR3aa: CASRTTSSYEQYF
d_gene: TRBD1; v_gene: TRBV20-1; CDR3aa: CSASDRGPYNEQFF
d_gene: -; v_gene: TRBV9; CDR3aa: CASSVDSGGEETQYF
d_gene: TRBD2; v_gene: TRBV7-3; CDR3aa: CASSPRGRIAGGETQYF
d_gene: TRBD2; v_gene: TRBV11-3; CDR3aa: CASSSVWTSGVTGELFF
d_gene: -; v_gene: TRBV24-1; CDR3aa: CATSSTSEVQPQHF
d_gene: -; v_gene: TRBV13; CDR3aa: CASSLADRWGPGNEQFF
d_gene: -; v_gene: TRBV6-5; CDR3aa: CASNDRLYGNQPQHF
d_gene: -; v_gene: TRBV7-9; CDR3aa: CASSIRDRSYGYTF
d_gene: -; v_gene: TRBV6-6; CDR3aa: CASSPSLTGGIRTDTQYF
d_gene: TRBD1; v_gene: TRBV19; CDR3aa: CATYQGGRTEAFF
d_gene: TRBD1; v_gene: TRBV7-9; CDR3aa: CASSSTGTAYYEQYF
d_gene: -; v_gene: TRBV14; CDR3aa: CASSQGGGKRLETQYF
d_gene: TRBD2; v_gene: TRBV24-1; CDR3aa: CATRGAGGIDEQFF
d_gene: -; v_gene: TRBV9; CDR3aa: CASSVALGAGEKLFF
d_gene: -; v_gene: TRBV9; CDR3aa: CASSTTGVPLYGYTF
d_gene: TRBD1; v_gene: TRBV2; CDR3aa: CASSLQGSPAMRANYGYTF
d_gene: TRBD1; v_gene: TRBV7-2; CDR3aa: CASSQNLGQEAFF
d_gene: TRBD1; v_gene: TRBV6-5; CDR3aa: CASSYSGDRGRQPQHF
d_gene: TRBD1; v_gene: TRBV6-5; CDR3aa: CASSYSRGTTDTQYF
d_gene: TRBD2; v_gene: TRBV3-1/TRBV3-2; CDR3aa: CASRPSSGGAGEQFF
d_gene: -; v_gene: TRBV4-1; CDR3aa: CASSQHPMAGATEAFF
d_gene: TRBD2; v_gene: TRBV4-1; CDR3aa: CASSRQWRGEETQYF
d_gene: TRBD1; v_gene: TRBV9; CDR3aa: CASSVPGQGGNEQFF
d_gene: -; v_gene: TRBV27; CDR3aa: CASSLKQGYEQYF
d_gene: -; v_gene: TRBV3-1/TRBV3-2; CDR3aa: CASSQGSRRGYGYTF
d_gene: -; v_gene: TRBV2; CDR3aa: CASSYRDYEQYF
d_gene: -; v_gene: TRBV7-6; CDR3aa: CASSLIRAGASYNEQFF
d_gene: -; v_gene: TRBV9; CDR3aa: CASSVEEQGWYNEQFF
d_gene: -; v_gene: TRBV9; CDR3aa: CASSVGQGNTIYF
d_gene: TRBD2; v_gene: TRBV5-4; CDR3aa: CASSPREGSGGLEQYF
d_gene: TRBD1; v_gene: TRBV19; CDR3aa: CASSPGQVYYEQYF
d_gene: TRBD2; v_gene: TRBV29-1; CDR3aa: CSVRGGLYQETQYF
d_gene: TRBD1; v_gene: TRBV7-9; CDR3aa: CASSRGQGHTNTGELFF
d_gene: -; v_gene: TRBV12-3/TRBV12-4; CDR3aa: CASSLGVRYEQYF
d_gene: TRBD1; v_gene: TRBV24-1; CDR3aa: CATSDPDRQGRRQYF
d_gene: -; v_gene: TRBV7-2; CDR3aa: CASNQARNSPLHF
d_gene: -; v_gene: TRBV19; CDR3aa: CASTQGVFSNQPQHF
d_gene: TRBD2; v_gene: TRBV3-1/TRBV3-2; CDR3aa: CASQVAGDLTDTQYF
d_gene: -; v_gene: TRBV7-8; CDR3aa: CASSAGVTDLRKLFF
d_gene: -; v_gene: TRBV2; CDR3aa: CASSLGLREKLFF
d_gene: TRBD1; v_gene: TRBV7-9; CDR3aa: CASSLPTGRTGQHF
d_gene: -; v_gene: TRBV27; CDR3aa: CASSPNLAGPISGNTIYF
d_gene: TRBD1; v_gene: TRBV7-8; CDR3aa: CASSPGTGAGNTIYF
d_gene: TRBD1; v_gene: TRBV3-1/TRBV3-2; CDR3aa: CASSQAPGTATSPLHF
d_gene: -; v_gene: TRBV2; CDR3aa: CASNPRTPYNSPLHF
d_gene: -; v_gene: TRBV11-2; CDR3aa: CASSPSRESPLHF